The text below deals with one T cell receptor (beta chain). V gave up 8 bases and J gave up 0 bases; unmatched junction bases: 1. CDR1 and CDR2 from the germline V gene are ENHRY and SYGVKD. The CDR3 has 14 residues. The sample originates from a study of T-cell memory formation after mild COVID-19. MiXCR, run by TCRdb on the 5' RACE reads, gives a single entry per CDR3 protein. The table shows around 320,000 distinct CDR3 sequences, with around 19% occurring only once. V and J are TRBV10-3 and TRBJ1-3; 10 bases fit TRBD1. The receptor's source is a man between 18 and 35 years old who had mild COVID-19 (a few samples of this study predate the infection). Cell type and time point are not known. The specimen sequenced was PBMCs or a T cell subset sorted from them (not recorded which). The CDR3, as DNA: TGTGCCATCGGGACAGGGGTCTCTGGAAACACCATATATTTT. Residues: CAIGTGVSGNTIYF.